The entry below gives a single TCR beta chain sequence along with its context. In the original workflow: Reference gene primer amplification in the assay estimated nucleated cell counts. The repertoire was sequenced with immunoSEQ multiplex PCR; TCRdb's copy has only in-frame clones and lacks some. V, J and clone size derive from that table, while D and trimming were established from the DNA sequence. The table has more than 45,000 clones, 78% seen once; the top ten hold roughly 5%. The sample originates from a study of blood T cell repertoires in COVID-19. Looking at the study overall: Samples came from the United States, Italy and Spain, spanning acute and convalescent COVID-19. Nucleic acid was either cDNA or gDNA, and it came from T cells, B-cell-depleted T cells, or PBMCs.

The CDR3 runs to 14 residues. V lost 2 bases to trimming and J lost 6 bases, with 9 bases between them. From germline, CDR1 is SGDLS and CDR2 YYNGEE. V usage is TRBV9 and J usage is TRBJ1-6; D is perhaps TRBD1 (6 bases). This receptor was obtained from a human donor in a cohort sampled during active COVID-19. The specimen was peripheral blood. Written as DNA, the CDR3 is TGTGCCAGCAGCGTGGACAGTACTAATTCACCCCTCCACTTT. Protein: CASSVDSTNSPLHF.